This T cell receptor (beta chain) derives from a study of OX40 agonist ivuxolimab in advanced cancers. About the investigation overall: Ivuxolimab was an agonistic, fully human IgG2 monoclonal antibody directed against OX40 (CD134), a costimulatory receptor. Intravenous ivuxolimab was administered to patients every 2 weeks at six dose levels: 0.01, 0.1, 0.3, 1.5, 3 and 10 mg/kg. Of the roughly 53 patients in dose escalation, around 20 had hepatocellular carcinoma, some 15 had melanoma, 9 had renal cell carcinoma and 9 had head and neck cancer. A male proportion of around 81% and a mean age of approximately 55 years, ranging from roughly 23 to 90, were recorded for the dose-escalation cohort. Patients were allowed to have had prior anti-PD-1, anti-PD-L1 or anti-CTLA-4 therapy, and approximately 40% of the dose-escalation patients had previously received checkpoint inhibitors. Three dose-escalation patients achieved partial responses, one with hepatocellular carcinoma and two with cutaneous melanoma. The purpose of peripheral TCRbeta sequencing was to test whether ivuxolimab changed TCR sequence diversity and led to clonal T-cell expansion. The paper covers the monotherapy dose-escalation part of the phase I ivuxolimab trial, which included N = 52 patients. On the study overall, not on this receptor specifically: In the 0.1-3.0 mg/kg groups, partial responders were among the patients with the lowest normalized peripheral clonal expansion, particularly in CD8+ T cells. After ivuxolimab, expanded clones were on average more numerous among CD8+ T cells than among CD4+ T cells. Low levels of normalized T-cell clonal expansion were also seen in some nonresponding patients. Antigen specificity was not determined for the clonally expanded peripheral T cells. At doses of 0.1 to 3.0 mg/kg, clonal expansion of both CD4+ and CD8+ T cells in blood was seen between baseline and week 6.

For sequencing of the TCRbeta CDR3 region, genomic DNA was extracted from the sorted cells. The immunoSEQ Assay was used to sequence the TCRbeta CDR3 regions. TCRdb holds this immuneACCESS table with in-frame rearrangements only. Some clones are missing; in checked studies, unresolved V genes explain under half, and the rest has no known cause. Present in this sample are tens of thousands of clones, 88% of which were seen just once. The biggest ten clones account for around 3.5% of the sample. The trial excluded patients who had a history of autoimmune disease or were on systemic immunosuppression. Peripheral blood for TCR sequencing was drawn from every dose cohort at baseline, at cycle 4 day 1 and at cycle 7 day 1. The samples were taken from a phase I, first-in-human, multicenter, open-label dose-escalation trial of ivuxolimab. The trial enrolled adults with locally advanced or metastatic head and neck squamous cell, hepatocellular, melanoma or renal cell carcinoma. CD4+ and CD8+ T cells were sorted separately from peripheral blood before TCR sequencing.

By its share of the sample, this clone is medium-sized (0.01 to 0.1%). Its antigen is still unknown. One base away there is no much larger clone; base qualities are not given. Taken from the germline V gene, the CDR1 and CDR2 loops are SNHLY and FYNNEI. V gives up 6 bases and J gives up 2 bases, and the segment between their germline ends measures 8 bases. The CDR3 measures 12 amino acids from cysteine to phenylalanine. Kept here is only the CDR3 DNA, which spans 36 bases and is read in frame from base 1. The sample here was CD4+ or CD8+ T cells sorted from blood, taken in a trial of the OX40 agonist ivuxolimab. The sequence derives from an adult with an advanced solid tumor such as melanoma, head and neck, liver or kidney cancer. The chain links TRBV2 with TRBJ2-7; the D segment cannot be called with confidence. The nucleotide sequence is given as TGTGCCAGCAGCTGGGCCCCCTACGAGCAGTACTTC. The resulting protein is CASSWAPYEQYF.